This paragraph reports one TCR beta chain. There are 13 residues in the CDR3. CDR1 and CDR2 (germline): SGDLS, YYNGEE. The V and J ends lost 0 bases and 4 bases respectively, with 7 bases between them. The data were taken from a study of blood T cells in healthy people across ages. Then a second PCR, running roughly 7 to 11 cycles, was carried out with a sample-barcoded 5' primer and a J-beta primer mix. In TCRdb, the 5' RACE reads were re-called with MiXCR into one record per CDR3 protein. The table has about 1.6 million distinct CDR3 sequences, roughly 32% seen once. Sequencing was done on a sample of blood. The chain recombines TRBV9 with TRBJ1-1; D unresolved. The receptor comes from a woman in her twenties or thirties in good health. CDR3 nucleotide sequence: TGTGCCAGCAGCGTAGAGATTGGCACTGAAGCTTTCTTT. It specifies CASSVEIGTEAFF.